A single sample is the source of the 16 T cell receptor beta chains below, sequenced in a study of blood T cell repertoires in COVID-19. Some clones are missing from TCRdb's copy, which holds only in-frame ones; the method was immunoSEQ multiplex PCR. The sample lists about 300,000 clones; 65% to 85% were seen once. The sequenced sample was peripheral blood. The receptors here all came from a human donor with COVID-19, enrolled during active disease. The donor label of this sample is uncertain.

This chain joins TRBV20-1 and TRBJ2-5; 8 positions match TRBD2. The CDR3 has 14 amino acids. The junction had 8 bases not matched to a gene; V was cut back by 3 bases and J by 5 bases. Germline values: CDR1 DFQATT, CDR2 SNEGSKA (reference sequence). CDR3 sequence reads: CSASPAGVQETQYF. The CDR3 DNA reads TGCAGTGCTAGTCCAGCGGGAGTCCAGGAGACCCAGTACTTC.

The chain links TRBV4-1 to TRBJ2-7; 7 bases match TRBD2. The CDR3 consists of 14 residues. V trimming: 4 bases; J trimming: 6 bases; junction bases outside the gene matches: 9. Per germline, CDR1 MGHRA and CDR2 YSYEKL. This CDR3 reads CASSPGLLGLEQYF. As DNA, the CDR3 is TGCGCCAGCAGCCCGGGACTATTAGGGCTCGAGCAGTACTTC.

V gene TRBV27 combines with J gene TRBJ1-1; maybe TRBD1 (5 bases). Germline-derived CDR1 and CDR2 are MNHEY and SMNVEV (reference sequence). The germline V and J ends were trimmed by 5 bases and 5 bases, with 18 bases remaining between them. This CDR3 is 15 amino acids long. In nucleotides, the CDR3 is TGTGCCAGCAGTAGACGAGGGGAGGGGAGAACTGAAGCTTTCTTT. This encodes CASSRRGEGRTEAFF.

This rearrangement joins TRBV15 to TRBJ2-2, with 7 bases identical to TRBD2. Germline assignment: CDR1 LNHNV and CDR2 YYDKDF (reference sequence). The CDR3 sequence is 15 residues long. V dropped 6 bases and J dropped 4; count of bases not matched to a gene: 8. Here the CDR3 reads CATSSLGGSTGELFF. The CDR3, as DNA: TGTGCCACCAGTAGTCTGGGAGGGAGCACCGGGGAGCTGTTTTTT. Full variable domain (missing parts from reference TRBV15 and TRBJ2-2): DAMVIQNPRYQVTQFGKPVTLSCSQTLNHNVMYWYQQKSSQAPKLLFHYYDKDFNNEADTPDNFQSRRPNTSFCFLDIRSPGLGDTAMYLCATSSLGGSTGELFFGEGSRLTVL.

The CDR3 nucleotides read TGTGCCAGCACCCGCAGGGGTACTAATGAAAAACTGTTTTTT. Its translation is CASTRRGTNEKLFF. The V call is TRBV6-6, the J call TRBJ1-4, with D possibly matching TRBD1 (6 bases). V was trimmed by 7 bases and J by 2 bases, leaving 11 bases between them. This CDR3 region has 14 residues. CDR1 and CDR2 from the germline V gene are MNHNY and SVGAGI (reference sequence).

The genes are TRBV27 and TRBJ2-1; TRBD2 matches at 8 bases. CDR1 and CDR2 from the germline V gene are MNHEY and SMNVEV (reference sequence). CDR3 size: 15 residues. Unmatched junction bases numbered 3, after V lost 2 bases and J lost 3 bases. This CDR3 is CASSLGLAGYNEQFF. CDR3 sequence (DNA): TGTGCCAGCAGTTTAGGGCTAGCGGGCTACAATGAGCAGTTCTTC.

The V gene is TRBV15, the J gene TRBJ1-2; TRBD1 might be the D (5 bases). The CDR3 covers 14 residues. Per the germline V gene, CDR1 is LNHNV and CDR2 is YYDKDF (reference sequence). The V end was cut by 2 bases, the J end by 9 bases, with 16 bases between. The CDR3 DNA reads TGTGCCACCAGCAGAACGGGGGTGGGCACCAGCTACACCTTC. It translates to CATSRTGVGTSYTF. Drawing the rest from reference TRBV15 and TRBJ1-2, the complete variable domain is DAMVIQNPRYQVTQFGKPVTLSCSQTLNHNVMYWYQQKSSQAPKLLFHYYDKDFNNEADTPDNFQSRRPNTSFCFLDIRSPGLGDTAMYLCATSRTGVGTSYTFGSGTRLTVV.

This chain uses TRBV20-1 with TRBJ2-1; 12 bases align to TRBD2. Trimming cost V 3 bases and J 1 base; bases outside gene matches: 4. Per germline, CDR1 DFQATT and CDR2 SNEGSKA (reference sequence). This CDR3 contains 16 residues. The CDR3 loop reads CSASTSGRRSYNEQFF. The DNA for the CDR3 is TGCAGTGCTAGTACTAGCGGGAGGAGGTCCTACAATGAGCAGTTCTTC.

This clone has only a few counts. This sequence joins TRBV28 and TRBJ1-1; TRBD1 is a possible D gene (5 bases). Per germline, CDR1 MDHEN and CDR2 SYDVKM. V was shortened by 6 bases and J by 1 base, with 15 bases between the two germline ends. The CDR3 has 15 residues. Here the CDR3 reads CASSPSSGRNTEAFF. CDR3 bases: TGTGCCAGCAGCCCGTCTTCAGGGCGGAACACTGAAGCTTTCTTT. The entire variable domain, with the rest obtained from reference TRBV28 and TRBJ1-1, is as follows: DVKVTQSSRYLVKRTGEKVFLECVQDMDHENMFWYRQDPGLGLRLIYFSYDVKMKEKGDIPEGYSVSREKKERFSLILESASTNQTSMYLCASSPSSGRNTEAFFGQGTRLTVV.

The CDR3 DNA reads as TGTGCCAGTGCACCCCTAGCGGGAGACCCGGGTGAGCAGTTCTTC. This codes for CASAPLAGDPGEQFF. The chain uses TRBV19 and TRBJ2-1; TRBD2 matches at 10 bases. Germline CDR1 reads LNHDA; CDR2 reads SQIVND (reference sequence). Losses at the gene ends were 8 bases for V and 9 bases for J; bases not matched to a gene: 13. The CDR3 sequence is 15 residues long.

The V call is TRBV3-1 (or the pseudogene TRBV3-2), the J call TRBJ1-4; 7 nucleotides match TRBD1. Germline CDR1 reads LGHDT; CDR2 reads YNNKEL (reference sequence). J lost 3 bases, V lost 3 bases, and 4 bases had no gene match. The CDR3 covers 15 residues. CDR3 nucleotide sequence: TGTGCCAGCAGCCAGACAGGGAGACCTAATGAAAAACTGTTTTTT. Translating it yields CASSQTGRPNEKLFF.

Regarding this clone: The sample holds other DNA sequences that translate to the same CDR3. The V and J genes are TRBV2 and TRBJ1-5; 9 nucleotides line up with TRBD1. In germline, CDR1 is SNHLY, CDR2 FYNNEI. J gave up 7 bases and V 4 bases, and 8 bases lay outside the gene matches. The CDR3 extends over 15 amino acids. The CDR3 nucleotides read TGTGCCAGCAGTGTCGGCACAGGGGGCGGGCAGCCCCAGCATTTT. Protein: CASSVGTGGGQPQHF.

The J gene is TRBJ1-2, the V gene TRBV6-5, with a weak D call TRBD1 (5 bases). The germline gives CDR1 MNHEY, CDR2 SVGAGI. Trimming removed 2 bases at V and 3 bases at J, with 10 bases between. This CDR3 spans 14 amino acids. As DNA, the CDR3 is TGTGCCAGCAGTTACCCGACAGCTTACTATGGCTACACCTTC. The encoded protein is CASSYPTAYYGYTF.

V is TRBV30 and J is TRBJ2-5; no firm D call. Germline CDR1 is GTSNPN and CDR2 is SVGIG (reference sequence). V lost 0 bases, J lost 5 bases, and 16 bases lay in between. This CDR3 is built from 15 residues. The CDR3 DNA reads as TGTGCCTGGAGTGTACCACAGTCGGCGTGGGAGACCCAGTACTTC. Its translation: CAWSVPQSAWETQYF. Variable domain in full (rest from reference TRBV30 and TRBJ2-5): SQTIHQWPATLVQPVGSPLSLECTVEGTSNPNLYWYRQAAGRGLQLLFYSVGIGQISSEVPQNLSASRPQDRQFILSSKKLLLSDSGFYLCAWSVPQSAWETQYFGPGTRLLVL.

This clone was detected only once. CDR3 coding DNA: TGTGCCAGTAGTATCTCGGCCGGGACAGTCAATGAGCAGTTCTTC. Residues: CASSISAGTVNEQFF. This rearrangement joins TRBV19 to TRBJ2-1; 7 bases are a match to TRBD1. The junction had 8 bases not matched to a gene; V was cut back by 3 bases and J by 6 bases. CDR1 and CDR2 (germline): LNHDA, SQIVND (reference sequence). The length of the CDR3 is 15 residues.

The chain combines TRBV9 with TRBJ2-1, with D possibly TRBD1 on 6 matching bases. The germline CDR1 and CDR2 sequences are SGDLS and YYNGEE. The CDR3 covers 16 residues. Trimming took 4 bases from V and 5 from J, leaving 19 bases between them. CDR3 amino acids: CASSPQGRGDDNEQFF. CDR3 DNA sequence: TGTGCCAGCAGCCCTCAAGGCAGGGGAGATGACAATGAGCAGTTCTTC.